The T cell receptor (beta chain) under discussion was sequenced for a study of T cell responses to AZD1222 COVID-19 vaccine. The V segment lost 3 bases and the J segment 5 bases; nucleotides outside the gene matches: 10. The CDR3 extends over 17 amino acids. The germline CDR1 and CDR2 sequences are SGDLS and YYNGEE. A note on this clone: Its antigen is undetermined.

General study points: The CD4 TCRs associated with vaccination extended across spike and predominated at 160-218 and 743-854.

The assay was immunoSEQ multiplex PCR, and TCRdb's table has in-frame clones only and misses some. The table has fewer than 150,000 clones, roughly 85% seen once; the top ten hold 7.6%. Here the sequenced sample was peripheral blood, taken on day 0 of AZD1222 vaccination. V and J are TRBV9 and TRBJ2-3, with 12 bases fitting TRBD2. The receptor was isolated from an adult in good health. CDR3 nucleotide sequence: TGTGCCAGCAGCGCGATCGGACTAGCGGGAATAGTAGATACGCAGTATTTT. Protein product: CASSAIGLAGIVDTQYF.